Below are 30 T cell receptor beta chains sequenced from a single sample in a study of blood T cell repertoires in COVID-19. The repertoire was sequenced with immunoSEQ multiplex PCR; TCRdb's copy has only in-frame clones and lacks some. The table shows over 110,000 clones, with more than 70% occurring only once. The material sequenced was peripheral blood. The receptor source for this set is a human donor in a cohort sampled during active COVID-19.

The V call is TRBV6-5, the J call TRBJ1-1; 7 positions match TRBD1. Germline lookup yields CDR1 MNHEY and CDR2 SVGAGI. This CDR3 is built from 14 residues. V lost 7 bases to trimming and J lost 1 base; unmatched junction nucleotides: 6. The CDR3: CASIRGRGNTEAFF. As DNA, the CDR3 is TGTGCCAGCATTAGGGGGCGGGGGAACACTGAAGCTTTCTTT.

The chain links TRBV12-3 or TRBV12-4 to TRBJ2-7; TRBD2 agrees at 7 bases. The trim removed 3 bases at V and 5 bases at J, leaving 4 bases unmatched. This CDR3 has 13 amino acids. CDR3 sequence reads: CASSLGGGDEQYF. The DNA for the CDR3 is TGTGCCAGCAGTTTGGGGGGAGGGGACGAGCAGTACTTC.

The CDR3 nucleotides are TGTGCCAGCAGCCCGATTGTAGGGGTTCAACACGAGCAGTACTTC. This codes for CASSPIVGVQHEQYF. The chain has TRBV7-6 and TRBJ2-7, with D tentatively TRBD1 (5 bases). V was clipped by 5 bases and J by 5 bases, with 19 bases between them. Germline loops: CDR1 SGHVS, CDR2 FNYEAQ. The length of the CDR3 is 15 residues.

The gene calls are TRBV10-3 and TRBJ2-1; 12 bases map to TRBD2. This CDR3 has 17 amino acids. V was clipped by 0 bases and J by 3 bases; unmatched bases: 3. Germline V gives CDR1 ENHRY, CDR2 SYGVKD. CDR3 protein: CAISESATSGGYNEQFF. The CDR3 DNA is TGTGCCATCAGTGAGTCGGCGACTAGCGGGGGCTACAATGAGCAGTTCTTC.

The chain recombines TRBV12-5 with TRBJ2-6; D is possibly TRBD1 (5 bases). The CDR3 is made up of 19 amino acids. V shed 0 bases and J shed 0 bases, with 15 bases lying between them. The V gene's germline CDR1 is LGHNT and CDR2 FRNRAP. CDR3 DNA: TGTGCTAGTGGTTTGGTACAAGGGGCCCCACTCTCTGGGGCCAACGTCCTGACTTTC. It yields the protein CASGLVQGAPLSGANVLTF.

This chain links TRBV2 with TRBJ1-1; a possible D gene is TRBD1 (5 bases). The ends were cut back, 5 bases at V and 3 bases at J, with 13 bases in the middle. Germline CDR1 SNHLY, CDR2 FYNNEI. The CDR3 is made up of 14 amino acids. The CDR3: CASSSFGGDTEAFF. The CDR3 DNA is TGTGCCAGCAGTTCTTTTGGAGGGGACACTGAAGCTTTCTTT. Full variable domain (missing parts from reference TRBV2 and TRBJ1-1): EPEVTQTPSHQVTQMGQEVILRCVPISNHLYFYWYRQILGQKVEFLVSFYNNEISEKSEIFDDQFSVERPDGSNFTLKIRSTKLEDSAMYFCASSSFGGDTEAFFGQGTRLTVV.

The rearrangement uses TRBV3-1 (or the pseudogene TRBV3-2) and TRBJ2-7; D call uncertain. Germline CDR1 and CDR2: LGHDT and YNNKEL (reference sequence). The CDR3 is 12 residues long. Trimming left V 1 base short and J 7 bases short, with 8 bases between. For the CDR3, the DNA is TGTGCCAGCAGCCAAGGCTTCGGGGAGCAGTACTTC. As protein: CASSQGFGEQYF.

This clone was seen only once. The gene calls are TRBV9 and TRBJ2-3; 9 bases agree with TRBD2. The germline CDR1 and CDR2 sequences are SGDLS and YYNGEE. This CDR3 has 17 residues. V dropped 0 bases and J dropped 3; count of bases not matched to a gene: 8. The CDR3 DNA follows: TGTGCCAGCAGCGTAGCCCCCCAGCGGGGGGCAACAGATACGCAGTATTTT. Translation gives CASSVAPQRGATDTQYF.

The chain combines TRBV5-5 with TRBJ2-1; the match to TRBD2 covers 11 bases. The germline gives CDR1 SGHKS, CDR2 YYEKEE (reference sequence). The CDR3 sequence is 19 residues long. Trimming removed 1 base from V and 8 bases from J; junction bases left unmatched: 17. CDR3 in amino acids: CASSLRWIAGGRAGDEQFF. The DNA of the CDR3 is TGTGCCAGCAGCTTGCGTTGGATAGCGGGGGGGCGAGCGGGCGATGAGCAGTTCTTC. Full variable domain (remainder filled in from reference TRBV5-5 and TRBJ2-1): DAGVTQSPTHLIKTRGQQVTLRCSPISGHKSVSWYQQVLGQGPQFIFQYYEKEERGRGNFPDRFSARQFPNYSSELNVNALLLGDSALYLCASSLRWIAGGRAGDEQFFGPGTRLTVL.

In DNA form, the CDR3 reads TGTGCCTGGAGTCTCTTCGGGAGACAATCCTATAATTCACCCCTCCACTTT. This codes for CAWSLFGRQSYNSPLHF. The V and J genes are TRBV30 and TRBJ1-6, with D uncertain. The CDR3 covers 17 residues. Per the germline V gene, CDR1 is GTSNPN and CDR2 is SVGIG (reference sequence). Trimming shortened V by 2 bases and J by 1 base, and 15 bases separated the two germline ends. Together with reference TRBV30 and TRBJ1-6, the CDR3 gives the full variable domain: SQTIHQWPATLVQPVGSPLSLECTVEGTSNPNLYWYRQAAGRGLQLLFYSVGIGQISSEVPQNLSASRPQDRQFILSSKKLLLSDSGFYLCAWSLFGRQSYNSPLHFGNGTRLTVT.

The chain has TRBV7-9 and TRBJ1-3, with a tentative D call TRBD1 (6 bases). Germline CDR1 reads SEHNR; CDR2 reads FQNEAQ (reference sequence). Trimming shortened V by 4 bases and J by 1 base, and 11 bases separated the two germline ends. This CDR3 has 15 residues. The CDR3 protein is CASSSRGISGNTIYF. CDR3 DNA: TGTGCCAGCAGCTCCAGGGGTATATCTGGAAACACCATATATTTT.

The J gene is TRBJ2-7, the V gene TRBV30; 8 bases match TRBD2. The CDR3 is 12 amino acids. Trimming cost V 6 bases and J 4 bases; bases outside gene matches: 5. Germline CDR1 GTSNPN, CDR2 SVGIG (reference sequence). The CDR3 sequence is CACREGRYEQYF. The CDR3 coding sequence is TGTGCCTGCCGGGAGGGCAGATACGAGCAGTACTTC.

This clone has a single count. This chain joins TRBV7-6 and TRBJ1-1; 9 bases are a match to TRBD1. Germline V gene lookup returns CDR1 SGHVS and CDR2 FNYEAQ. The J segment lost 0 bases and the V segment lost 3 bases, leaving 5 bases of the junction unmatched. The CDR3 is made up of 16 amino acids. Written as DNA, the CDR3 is TGTGCCAGCAGCTTTAGACAGGGGGACATGAACACTGAAGCTTTCTTT. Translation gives CASSFRQGDMNTEAFF.

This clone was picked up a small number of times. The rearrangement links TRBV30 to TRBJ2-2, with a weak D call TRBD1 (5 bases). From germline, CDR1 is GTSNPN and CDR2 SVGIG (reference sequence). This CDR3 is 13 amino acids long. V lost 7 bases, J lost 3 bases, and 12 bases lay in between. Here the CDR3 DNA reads TGTGCCTCTGGACAAATGCACACCGGGGAGCTGTTTTTT. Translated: CASGQMHTGELFF.

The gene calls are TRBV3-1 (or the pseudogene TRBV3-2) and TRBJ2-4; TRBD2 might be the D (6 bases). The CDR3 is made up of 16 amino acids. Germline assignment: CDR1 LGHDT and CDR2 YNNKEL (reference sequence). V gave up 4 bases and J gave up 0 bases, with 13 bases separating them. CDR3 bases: TGTGCCAGCAGCCCCCCCGGGAGCCGAGCCAAAAACATTCAGTACTTC. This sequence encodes CASSPPGSRAKNIQYF.

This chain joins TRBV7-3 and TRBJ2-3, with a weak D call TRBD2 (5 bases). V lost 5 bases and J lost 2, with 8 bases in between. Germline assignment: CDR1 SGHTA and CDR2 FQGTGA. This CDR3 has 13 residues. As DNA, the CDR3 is TGTGCCAGCAGCCGGGGTTTCACAGATACGCAGTATTTT. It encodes CASSRGFTDTQYF.

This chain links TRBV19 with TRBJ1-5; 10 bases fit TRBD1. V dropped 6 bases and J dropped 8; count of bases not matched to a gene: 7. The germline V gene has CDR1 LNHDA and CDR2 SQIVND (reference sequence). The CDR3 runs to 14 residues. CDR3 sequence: CASSPDRGQEPQHF. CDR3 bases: TGTGCCAGTAGCCCCGACAGGGGGCAGGAGCCCCAGCATTTT.

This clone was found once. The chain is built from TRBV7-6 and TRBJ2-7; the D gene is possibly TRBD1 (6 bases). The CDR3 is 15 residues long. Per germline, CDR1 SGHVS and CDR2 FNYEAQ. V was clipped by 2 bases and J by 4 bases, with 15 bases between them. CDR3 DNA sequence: TGTGCCAGCAGCTTACATCCAGGGGATGGGTACGAGCAGTACTTC. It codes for CASSLHPGDGYEQYF.

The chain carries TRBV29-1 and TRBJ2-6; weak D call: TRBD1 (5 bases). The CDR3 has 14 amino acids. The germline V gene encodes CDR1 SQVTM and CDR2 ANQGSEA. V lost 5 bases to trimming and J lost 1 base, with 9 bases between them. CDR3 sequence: CSVSQGSGANVLTF. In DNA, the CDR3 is TGCAGCGTTTCCCAGGGATCTGGGGCCAACGTCCTGACTTTC. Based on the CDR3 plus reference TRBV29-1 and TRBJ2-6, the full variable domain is SAVISQKPSRDICQRGTSLTIQCQVDSQVTMMFWYRQQPGQSLTLIATANQGSEATYESGFVIDKFPISRPNLTFSTLTVSNMSPEDSSIYLCSVSQGSGANVLTFGAGSRLTVL.

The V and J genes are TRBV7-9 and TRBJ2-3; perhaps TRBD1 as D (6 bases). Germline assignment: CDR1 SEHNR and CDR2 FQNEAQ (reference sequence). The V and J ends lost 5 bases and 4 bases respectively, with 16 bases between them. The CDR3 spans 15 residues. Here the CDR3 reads CASSPDRSEADTQYF. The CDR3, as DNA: TGTGCCAGCAGCCCAGACAGGTCAGAGGCAGATACGCAGTATTTT.

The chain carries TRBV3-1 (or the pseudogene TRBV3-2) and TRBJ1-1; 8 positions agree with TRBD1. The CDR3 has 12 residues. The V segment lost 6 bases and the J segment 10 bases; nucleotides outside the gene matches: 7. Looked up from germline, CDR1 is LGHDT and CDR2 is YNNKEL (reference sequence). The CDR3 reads CASSSSQGGAFF. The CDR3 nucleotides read TGTGCCAGCAGTTCTTCACAGGGGGGAGCTTTCTTT.

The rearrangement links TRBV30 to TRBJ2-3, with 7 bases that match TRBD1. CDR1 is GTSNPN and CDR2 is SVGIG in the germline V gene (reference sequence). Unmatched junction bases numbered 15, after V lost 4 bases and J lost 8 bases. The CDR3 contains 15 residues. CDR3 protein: CAWTPTGIFGGTQYF. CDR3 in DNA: TGTGCCTGGACACCGACAGGGATTTTCGGAGGTACGCAGTATTTT.

CDR3 in DNA: TGTGCTTTAAATCGAGATTATAATGAAAAACTGTTTTTT. Its protein product is CALNRDYNEKLFF. This sequence joins TRBV30 and TRBJ1-4; no definite D call. This CDR3 spans 13 amino acids. The germline V gene has CDR1 GTSNPN and CDR2 SVGIG (reference sequence).

This CDR3 reads CASSPGQLEKLFF. DNA for the CDR3: TGTGCCAGCAGCCCTGGACAGCTTGAAAAACTGTTTTTT. The chain has TRBV11-2 and TRBJ1-4; D is perhaps TRBD1 (6 bases). The V gene's germline CDR1 is SGHAT and CDR2 FQNNGV. Trimming removed 5 bases from V and 7 bases from J, with 11 bases in between. The CDR3 has 13 residues.

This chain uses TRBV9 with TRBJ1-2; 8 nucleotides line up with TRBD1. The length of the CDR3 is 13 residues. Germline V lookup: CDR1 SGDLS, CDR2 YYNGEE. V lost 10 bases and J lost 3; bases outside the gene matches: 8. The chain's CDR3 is CAPTGGAYYGYTF. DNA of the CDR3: TGTGCCCCCACAGGGGGGGCTTACTATGGCTACACCTTC.

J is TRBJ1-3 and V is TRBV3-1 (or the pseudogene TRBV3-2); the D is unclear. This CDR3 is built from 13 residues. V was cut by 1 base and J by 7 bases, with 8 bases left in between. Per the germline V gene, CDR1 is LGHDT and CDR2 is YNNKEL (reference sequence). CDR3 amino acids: CASSQGRRNTIYF. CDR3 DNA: TGTGCCAGCAGCCAAGGTCGTCGGAACACCATATATTTT.

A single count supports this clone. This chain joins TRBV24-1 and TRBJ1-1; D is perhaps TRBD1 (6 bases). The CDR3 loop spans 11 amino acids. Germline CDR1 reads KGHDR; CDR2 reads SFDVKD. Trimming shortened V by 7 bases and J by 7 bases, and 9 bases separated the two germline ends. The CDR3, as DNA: TGTGCCACCAGCCTAGGGGGTGAAGCTTTCTTT. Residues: CATSLGGEAFF.

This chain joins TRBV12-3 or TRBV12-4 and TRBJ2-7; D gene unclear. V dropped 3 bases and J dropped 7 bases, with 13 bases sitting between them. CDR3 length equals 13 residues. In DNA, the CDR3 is TGTGCCAGCAGTTTGGAGCTAAGGTATGAGCAGTACTTC. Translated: CASSLELRYEQYF.

The CDR3 loop reads CASRPGGLQPQHF. CDR3 DNA sequence: TGTGCCAGCAGGCCCGGAGGTTTGCAGCCCCAGCATTTT. This chain joins TRBV6-5 and TRBJ1-5; D remains unclear. The CDR3 spans 13 residues. CDR1 and CDR2 from the germline V gene are MNHEY and SVGAGI. V was trimmed by 6 bases and J by 7 bases, leaving 13 bases between them.

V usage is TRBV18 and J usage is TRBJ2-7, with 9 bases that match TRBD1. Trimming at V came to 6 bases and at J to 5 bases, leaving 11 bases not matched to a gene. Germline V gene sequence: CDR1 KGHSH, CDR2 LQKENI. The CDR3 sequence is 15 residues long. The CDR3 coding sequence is TGTGCCAGCTCTCAGATACAGGGGGCGGTTAACGAGCAGTACTTC. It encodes CASSQIQGAVNEQYF.